The 17 T cell receptor beta chains below all came from one sample that was sequenced in a study of T cell repertoires in cytomegalovirus infection. These receptors' antigens are unknown. TCRdb recomputed calls from the reads with MiXCR, one row per CDR3 protein. Found here are fewer than 350,000 distinct CDR3 sequences, under 35% of them singletons; the top ten hold around 18%. The sequences come from cultured PBMCs, collected from culture after CMV antigen stimulation. Receptors originate from a human donor in good health (CMV status not recorded). Some clones in this sample may be carry-over from other donors' samples.

There are many counts of this clonotype. The chain carries TRBV28 and TRBJ1-2; unclear D gene. The CDR3 length is 13 residues. CDR1 is MDHEN, CDR2 SYDVKM, per germline. Trimming removed 3 bases from V and 5 bases from J, with 10 bases in between. CDR3 in amino acids: CASSFRGRYGYTF. In DNA form, the CDR3 reads TGTGCCAGCAGTTTCAGAGGCAGATATGGCTACACCTTC.

The table lists this clonotype with a few counts. The chain uses TRBV12-3 or TRBV12-4 and TRBJ1-2, with D maybe TRBD1 (6 bases). Trimming left V 6 bases short and J 0 bases short, with 11 bases between. CDR3 size: 14 residues. The CDR3 DNA reads as TGTGCCAGCAGGTACAGGGCCACTAACTATGGCTACACCTTC. Encoded protein: CASRYRATNYGYTF.

This chain joins TRBV28 and TRBJ1-2, with 7 bases aligning to TRBD1. Per germline, CDR1 MDHEN and CDR2 SYDVKM. The J segment lost 4 bases and the V segment lost 7 bases, leaving 3 bases of the junction unmatched. The CDR3 runs 12 residues. The CDR3 loop is CASKGQLYGYTF. The CDR3 DNA follows: TGTGCCAGCAAGGGACAGCTCTATGGCTACACCTTC.

This clonotype has only a few counts. The chain has TRBV19 and TRBJ1-5, with D possibly being TRBD1 (5 bases). Trimming took 8 bases from V and 0 from J, leaving 14 bases between them. This CDR3 region has 15 residues. CDR1 and CDR2 from the germline V gene are LNHDA and SQIVND (reference sequence). In nucleotides, the CDR3 is TGTGCCAGTTGGGACGGGAAACTTAGCAATCAGCCCCAGCATTTT. Translation gives CASWDGKLSNQPQHF.

This clonotype has more than one count but fewer than ten. The chain couples TRBV19 to TRBJ1-1, with D hard to call. CDR3 length equals 9 residues. V lost 10 bases and J lost 8, with 8 bases in between. Germline CDR1 is LNHDA and CDR2 is SQIVND (reference sequence). The CDR3 loop reads CAIEGEAFF. The CDR3 nucleotides read TGTGCCATTGAGGGAGAAGCTTTCTTT. The whole variable domain, filled in from reference TRBV19 and TRBJ1-1, reads DGGITQSPKYLFRKEGQNVTLSCEQNLNHDAMYWYRQDPGQGLRLIYYSQIVNDFQKGDIAEGYSVSREKKESFPLTVTSAQKNPTAFYLCAIEGEAFFGQGTRLTVV.

In this sample, this clonotype turned up a few times. The chain uses TRBV19 and TRBJ2-2; a weak D match, TRBD2 (5 bases). Germline values: CDR1 LNHDA, CDR2 SQIVND (reference sequence). V was trimmed by 8 bases and J by 0 bases, leaving 10 bases between them. This CDR3 is 14 amino acids long. For the CDR3, the DNA is TGTGCCAGTTGTCCCGGGGCGAACACCGGGGAGCTGTTTTTT. This encodes CASCPGANTGELFF. Full variable domain (outside the CDR3, taken from reference TRBV19 and TRBJ2-2): DGGITQSPKYLFRKEGQNVTLSCEQNLNHDAMYWYRQDPGQGLRLIYYSQIVNDFQKGDIAEGYSVSREKKESFPLTVTSAQKNPTAFYLCASCPGANTGELFFGEGSRLTVL.

The V and J genes are TRBV7-8 and TRBJ2-1, with 10 bases lining up with TRBD2. The length of the CDR3 is 19 residues. V was pared by 5 bases and J by 7 bases, with 20 bases of the junction left unmatched. CDR1 SGHVS and CDR2 FQNEAQ come from the germline V gene. CDR3 coding DNA: TGTGCCAGCAGCCCGGATTCGCTAACGAGCGGGAGGGCCGGAAATGAGCAGTTCTTC. Protein: CASSPDSLTSGRAGNEQFF.

In its sample, this clonotype was seen many times. The rearrangement links TRBV7-2 to TRBJ2-5; the D call may be TRBD1 or TRBD2 (5 bases each). Germline CDR1 SGHTA, CDR2 FQGNSA. Trimming stripped 1 base from V and 5 bases from J, with 17 bases between. The CDR3 totals 16 residues. CDR3 bases: TGTGCCAGCAGCTTAGTTGGGACGGCCCTGGGGGAGACCCAGTACTTC. It codes for CASSLVGTALGETQYF.

This clonotype was seen only a few times. V gene TRBV12-3 or TRBV12-4 combines with J gene TRBJ1-2, with D unresolved. V lost 3 bases, J lost 7 bases, and 6 bases lay in between. This CDR3 contains 11 residues. This chain's CDR3 is CASSLQSGYTF. The CDR3 DNA is TGTGCCAGCAGTTTGCAATCTGGCTACACCTTC.

This clonotype showed up just a few times. This chain uses TRBV7-2 with TRBJ2-7; D is uncertain. Germline V gene sequence: CDR1 SGHTA, CDR2 FQGNSA. V was trimmed by 2 bases and J by 7 bases, leaving 15 bases between them. The CDR3 has 14 residues. The chain's CDR3 is CASSLRVGYGEQYF. In DNA, the CDR3 is TGTGCCAGCAGCTTAAGGGTGGGGTATGGTGAGCAGTACTTC.

This clonotype was observed a handful of times. The V call is TRBV6-5, the J call TRBJ1-1; D gene uncertain. Between the trimmed V and J ends, which lost 0 bases and 4 bases, there was a span of 15 bases. CDR1 is MNHEY, CDR2 SVGAGI, per germline. The CDR3 runs 16 residues. The CDR3 region is CASSYSSVPEPTEAFF. CDR3 coding DNA: TGTGCCAGCAGTTACTCGAGCGTCCCTGAGCCCACTGAAGCTTTCTTT.

This clonotype was detected a few times. The rearrangement joins TRBV7-6 to TRBJ2-3, with 11 bases fitting TRBD2. V trimming: 4 bases; J trimming: 3 bases; junction bases outside the gene matches: 3. From germline, CDR1 is SGHVS and CDR2 FNYEAQ. CDR3 size: 15 residues. CDR3 DNA sequence: TGTGCCAGCAGCTGGGGACTAGCGGAAACAGATACGCAGTATTTT. This encodes CASSWGLAETDTQYF.

This clonotype came up once. The chain is built from TRBV10-3 and TRBJ2-5, with 8 bases identical to TRBD2. The germline V gene has CDR1 ENHRY and CDR2 SYGVKD. Trimming cost V 8 bases and J 2 bases; bases outside gene matches: 4. The CDR3 length is 13 residues. The chain's CDR3 is CAIGSGDQETQYF. For the CDR3, the DNA is TGTGCCATCGGTAGCGGGGATCAAGAGACCCAGTACTTC.

This clonotype was counted a few times. V usage is TRBV12-3 or TRBV12-4 and J usage is TRBJ2-7; 12 positions match TRBD1. The CDR3 spans 15 residues. Trimming took 5 bases from V and 5 from J; bases not matched to a gene: 7. CDR3 nucleotides: TGTGCCAGCAGTCCGGGACAGGGGGCGTTAGACGAGCAGTACTTC. This gives the protein CASSPGQGALDEQYF.

This clonotype was detected ten times or more. The chain carries TRBV7-2 and TRBJ2-2; 7 bases align to TRBD1. The CDR3 is 15 amino acids. Germline CDR1 SGHTA, CDR2 FQGNSA. The ends lost 1 base at V and 4 bases at J; junction bases unmatched: 3. In DNA, the CDR3 is TGTGCCAGCAGCTTAGGACAGGGAGTCACCGGGGAGCTGTTTTTT. This sequence encodes CASSLGQGVTGELFF.

The table lists this clonotype with many counts. CDR3 nucleotides: TGTGCCAGCAGTCGATCGGACAGGGCTGGAAACACCATATATTTT. Its protein is CASSRSDRAGNTIYF. V usage is TRBV12-3 or TRBV12-4 and J usage is TRBJ1-3, with 8 bases identical to TRBD1. This CDR3 is 15 amino acids long. The V gene end was trimmed by 5 bases and the J gene end by 2 bases; junction bases not matched to a gene: 5.

The rearrangement links TRBV6-2 or TRBV6-3 to TRBJ1-1, with D possibly TRBD1 on 5 matching bases. Trimming removed 6 bases from V and 0 bases from J, with 11 bases in between. The length of the CDR3 is 14 residues. Germline-derived CDR1 and CDR2 are MNHEY and SVGEGT. As DNA, the CDR3 is TGTGCCAGCAGCCCGGGACCGTTGAACACTGAAGCTTTCTTT. It yields the protein CASSPGPLNTEAFF.